Listed below are T cell receptor beta chains from one sample, sequenced in a study of blood T cell repertoires in COVID-19. The repertoire was sequenced with immunoSEQ multiplex PCR; TCRdb's copy has only in-frame clones and lacks some. The sample contains approximately 210,000 clones, under 90% of which appear only once. The sequenced sample consisted of peripheral blood. The receptor source for this set is a woman aged 40 to 50 with active or convalescent COVID-19. Both conserved end residues are part of each CDR3. The D gene is left open where the match is weak. Clone sizes are given selectively: once, few, many, or a class where the clone is expanded.

CDR3 protein,CDR3 DNA,J gene,clone size,D gene,V gene
CASSFRQEPPYF,TGTGCCAGCAGCTTCAGACAGGAGCCCCCCTATTTT,TRBJ1-3,-,-,TRBV7-2
CASSLGLAGGPDTQYF,TGTGCCAGCAGCCTCGGTCTAGCGGGAGGTCCAGATACGCAGTATTTT,TRBJ2-3,-,TRBD2,TRBV6-2/TRBV6-3
CASSLELLGELFF,TGTGCTAGCAGCTTAGAATTACTTGGGGAGCTGTTTTTT,TRBJ2-2,-,-,TRBV7-7
CASRTGTGGTEAFF,TGTGCCAGTAGGACAGGGACAGGGGGCACTGAAGCTTTCTTT,TRBJ1-1,-,TRBD1,TRBV19
CASSYGGTSYEQYF,TGTGCCAGCAGTTATGGCGGGACGTCCTACGAGCAGTACTTC,TRBJ2-7,-,-,TRBV6-6
CASRRSQRADTQYF,TGTGCCAGCAGGCGCAGCCAGAGGGCAGATACGCAGTATTTT,TRBJ2-3,-,-,TRBV7-2
CASSVGGGMESYEQYF,TGTGCCAGCAGCGTAGGGGGGGGCATGGAGTCCTACGAGCAGTACTTC,TRBJ2-7,-,-,TRBV9
CASSGVNEQFF,TGTGCCAGCAGTGGAGTCAATGAGCAGTTCTTC,TRBJ2-1,-,-,TRBV27
CASSPGQALAKNIQYF,TGTGCCAGCAGCCCCGGACAGGCTCTAGCCAAAAACATTCAGTACTTC,TRBJ2-4,-,TRBD1,TRBV11-3
CASSLASAGNTIYF,TGCGCCAGCAGCTTGGCATCAGCTGGAAACACCATATATTTT,TRBJ1-3,-,-,TRBV5-1
CASSRRQNTEAFF,TGTGCCAGCAGCCGCCGACAGAACACTGAAGCTTTCTTT,TRBJ1-1,-,-,TRBV3-1/TRBV3-2
CASSITGVTATEAFF,TGTGCCAGTAGTATTACGGGGGTCACGGCCACTGAAGCTTTCTTT,TRBJ1-1,-,-,TRBV19
CASSSRDSPYEQYF,TGTGCCAGCAGCTCTCGGGACAGCCCCTACGAGCAGTACTTC,TRBJ2-7,-,TRBD1,TRBV7-2
CASSSSGTGETEAFF,TGTGCCAGCAGTTCGTCCGGGACAGGGGAAACTGAAGCTTTCTTT,TRBJ1-1,few,TRBD1,TRBV6-5
CASSFLRTNTEAFF,TGTGCCAGCAGCTTTCTCAGGACTAACACTGAAGCTTTCTTT,TRBJ1-1,few,-,TRBV7-2
CASSLGAGVAFQETQYF,TGTGCCAGCAGCTTAGGGGCGGGCGTCGCCTTCCAAGAGACCCAGTACTTC,TRBJ2-5,-,-,TRBV7-6
CASSSPGAEIF,TGTGCCAGCAGCTCTCCGGGAGCCGAGATCTTC,TRBJ2-1,-,-,TRBV6-6
CATSIRQGSGYTF,TGTGCCACCAGCATTAGACAGGGCTCTGGCTACACCTTC,TRBJ1-2,once,TRBD1,TRBV15
CASSPRTGSAIGELFF,TGTGCCAGCTCACCTAGGACAGGGTCAGCAATCGGGGAGCTGTTTTTT,TRBJ2-2,-,TRBD1,TRBV18
CAISEDGGGYTF,TGTGCCATCAGTGAAGATGGAGGAGGCTACACCTTC,TRBJ1-2,-,-,TRBV10-3
CASGLDRGATEAFF,TGTGCTAGTGGCCTAGACAGGGGGGCCACTGAAGCTTTCTTT,TRBJ1-1,-,TRBD1,TRBV12-5
CATSRDRGANYGYTF,TGTGCCACCAGCAGAGATCGTGGAGCTAACTATGGCTACACCTTC,TRBJ1-2,once,-,TRBV15
CASSAETSNTGELFF,TGTGCCAGCAGCGCAGAAACCTCGAACACCGGGGAGCTGTTTTTT,TRBJ2-2,once,-,TRBV7-3
CASSQEVQGNEKLFF,TGCGCCAGCAGCCAAGAAGTCCAGGGGAATGAAAAACTGTTTTTT,TRBJ1-4,few,-,TRBV4-3
CATSDFGSLNTEAFF,TGTGCCACCAGTGATTTTGGGAGTCTGAACACTGAAGCTTTCTTT,TRBJ1-1,-,-,TRBV24-1
CASSLAHWASGRVRETQYF,TGTGCCAGCAGCTTAGCGCATTGGGCTAGCGGGAGAGTCAGAGAGACCCAGTACTTC,TRBJ2-5,-,TRBD2,TRBV7-9
CASRLPGDEQYF,TGTGCCAGCAGACTACCGGGGGACGAGCAGTACTTC,TRBJ2-7,-,-,TRBV10-3
CATSDTGTGGETQYF,TGTGCCACCAGTGATACCGGGACAGGGGGAGAGACCCAGTACTTC,TRBJ2-5,once,TRBD1,TRBV24-1
CASSLGYSGQASSYGYTF,TGTGCCAGCAGCTTAGGCTACTCCGGCCAGGCCTCCTCCTATGGCTACACCTTC,TRBJ1-2,-,-,TRBV7-2
CASSEPLAGETQYF,TGCGCCAGCAGTGAGCCTTTAGCGGGCGAGACCCAGTACTTC,TRBJ2-5,-,TRBD2,TRBV10-2
CASSTYSGNTIYF,TGTGCCAGCAGTACTTACTCTGGAAACACCATATATTTT,TRBJ1-3,few,-,TRBV6-5
CASSSKTSGIYETQYF,TGTGCCAGCAGCTCTAAGACTAGCGGGATATACGAGACCCAGTACTTC,TRBJ2-5,-,TRBD2,TRBV7-9
CASSQSRDRPTEAFF,TGCGCCAGCAGTCAATCGCGGGACAGACCCACTGAAGCTTTCTTT,TRBJ1-1,-,TRBD1,TRBV23-1
CASSLKSDGTGQETQYF,TGTGCCAGCAGTTTAAAATCCGACGGGACAGGGCAAGAGACCCAGTACTTC,TRBJ2-5,-,TRBD1,TRBV27
CASSLVRGPNEKLFF,TGTGCCAGCAGCTTGGTGAGGGGGCCTAATGAAAAACTGTTTTTT,TRBJ1-4,-,TRBD1,TRBV5-5
CASSRGGQETQYF,TGTGCCAGCAGCCGGGGGGGCCAAGAGACCCAGTACTTC,TRBJ2-5,-,TRBD2,TRBV5-4
CASSRGEENTEAFF,TGTGCCAGCTCACGTGGGGAGGAGAACACTGAAGCTTTCTTT,TRBJ1-1,-,-,TRBV18
CASSAQQGGLGETQYF,TGTGCCAGCAGCGCACAACAGGGGGGTTTGGGAGAGACCCAGTACTTC,TRBJ2-5,-,TRBD1,TRBV7-2
CATSVDRNYGYTF,TGTGCCACCAGCGTGGACAGGAACTATGGCTACACCTTC,TRBJ1-2,-,TRBD1,TRBV15
CSVEEGVSSYNEQFF,TGCAGCGTTGAAGAAGGGGTTTCCTCCTACAATGAGCAGTTCTTC,TRBJ2-1,-,-,TRBV29-1
CASSLVLAGEYEQYF,TGCGCCAGCAGCTTGGTTTTAGCGGGAGAATACGAGCAGTACTTC,TRBJ2-7,-,TRBD2,TRBV5-1
CASSLWGGTTENIQYF,TGTGCCAGCAGTTTATGGGGGGGGACAACGGAGAACATTCAGTACTTC,TRBJ2-4,-,-,TRBV28
CASSLAHSSVNTEAFF,TGTGCCAGCAGCTTGGCCCACAGTTCGGTGAACACTGAAGCTTTCTTT,TRBJ1-1,-,-,TRBV5-5
CASSLASGGVIDTQYF,TGTGCCAGCAGCTTGGCCAGCGGGGGGGTTATAGATACGCAGTATTTT,TRBJ2-3,once,TRBD2,TRBV5-5
CASSLAGSDGSYEQYF,TGTGCCAGCAGCTTAGCAGGGAGTGACGGTTCCTACGAGCAGTACTTC,TRBJ2-7,-,-,TRBV7-2
CATSRDTLNPYEQYF,TGTGCCACCAGCAGAGACACTCTGAACCCCTACGAGCAGTACTTC,TRBJ2-7,-,-,TRBV15
CAISEFRGGYTF,TGTGCCATCAGTGAGTTCAGGGGTGGCTACACCTTC,TRBJ1-2,-,-,TRBV10-3
CASSIGLASSTDTQYF,TGTGCTAGCAGCATCGGACTAGCGAGTAGCACAGATACGCAGTATTTT,TRBJ2-3,-,TRBD2,TRBV7-7
CAGTGGYTGELFF,TGTGCCGGGACAGGGGGCTACACCGGGGAGCTGTTTTTT,TRBJ2-2,-,TRBD1,TRBV6-5
CASGRAKNIQYF,TGTGCCAGTGGTAGAGCCAAAAACATTCAGTACTTC,TRBJ2-4,-,-,TRBV7-8
CASSPGGATNEKLFF,TGTGCCAGCAGTCCCGGGGGGGCAACTAATGAAAAACTGTTTTTT,TRBJ1-4,-,-,TRBV28
CASSLRDRVSDTQYF,TGTGCCAGCAGCCTCCGGGACAGGGTTTCGGATACGCAGTATTTT,TRBJ2-3,-,TRBD1,TRBV5-4
CAIMRRSLTGSVINEQFF,TGTGCCATCATGAGGAGGAGTTTGACAGGGAGCGTTATCAATGAGCAGTTCTTC,TRBJ2-1,-,TRBD1,TRBV10-3
CASSLDGDSSYNEQFF,TGCGCCAGCAGCTTGGACGGAGACAGCTCCTACAATGAGCAGTTCTTC,TRBJ2-1,-,-,TRBV5-1
CASRGTGTHNEQFF,TGTGCCAGCAGGGGTACCGGGACTCACAATGAGCAGTTCTTC,TRBJ2-1,-,-,TRBV28
CASSQGTGGKGEDTQYF,TGCGCCAGCAGCCAAGGTACTGGAGGGAAAGGAGAAGATACGCAGTATTTT,TRBJ2-3,-,-,TRBV4-3
CASSDQGTQEGSSPLHF,TGTGCCAGCAGTGATCAAGGAACGCAGGAGGGGAGCTCACCCCTCCACTTT,TRBJ1-6,few,-,TRBV25-1
CASRLAGVQDTQYF,TGTGCCAGCAGGCTAGCGGGAGTCCAAGATACGCAGTATTTT,TRBJ2-3,-,TRBD2,TRBV2
CASSLGRLAGVDEQYF,TGCGCCAGCAGCTTGGGGAGACTAGCGGGAGTGGACGAGCAGTACTTC,TRBJ2-7,-,TRBD2,TRBV5-1
CSVEGHRRHAEAFF,TGCAGCGTTGAAGGTCATAGAAGACATGCCGAAGCTTTCTTT,TRBJ1-1,-,-,TRBV29-1